This TCR beta chain came from a study of glioma-infiltrating T cells after dendritic cell vaccination. Sequenced by immunoSEQ multiplex PCR; TCRdb stores in-frame clones only, minus some. The data hold about 49,000 clones, with about 85% observed a single time. Losses at the gene ends were 2 bases for V and 1 base for J; bases not matched to a gene: 2. CDR1 and CDR2 (germline): SGDLS, YYNGEE. This CDR3 region has 14 residues. J is TRBJ1-1 and V is TRBV9, with 7 bases fitting TRBD1. This TCR was sampled from a human donor with glioblastoma. Sequencing was performed on blood, taken before dendritic cell vaccination. CDR3 bases: TGTGCCAGCAGCGTTGACAGGGCGAACACTGAAGCTTTCTTT. This gives the protein CASSVDRANTEAFF.